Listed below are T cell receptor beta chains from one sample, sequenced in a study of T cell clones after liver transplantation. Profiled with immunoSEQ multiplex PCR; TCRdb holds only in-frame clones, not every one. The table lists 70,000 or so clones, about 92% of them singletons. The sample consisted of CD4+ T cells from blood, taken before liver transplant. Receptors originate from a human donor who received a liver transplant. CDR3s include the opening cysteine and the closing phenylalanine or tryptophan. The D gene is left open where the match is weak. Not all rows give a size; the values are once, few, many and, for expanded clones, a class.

cdr3_aa: CASSVGLAGVNEQFF
cdr3_nt: TGTGCCAGCAGCGTCGGACTAGCGGGAGTCAATGAGCAGTTCTTC
j_call: TRBJ2-1
clone_size: few
d_call: TRBD2
cdr3_length: 15
v_call: TRBV9

cdr3_aa: CASSQRTGMVEQFF
cdr3_nt: TGCGCCAGCAGCCAACGGACAGGGATGGTTGAGCAGTTCTTC
j_call: TRBJ2-1
clone_size: -
d_call: TRBD1
cdr3_length: 14
v_call: TRBV4-3

cdr3_aa: CASSPRWLTPNEQFF
cdr3_nt: TGTGCCAGCAGCCCCCGGTGGCTGACTCCCAATGAGCAGTTCTTC
j_call: TRBJ2-1
clone_size: -
d_call: -
cdr3_length: 15
v_call: TRBV11-3

cdr3_aa: CASGDRGRHEQYF
cdr3_nt: TGTGCCAGCGGGGACAGGGGTCGCCACGAGCAGTACTTC
j_call: TRBJ2-7
clone_size: -
d_call: TRBD1
cdr3_length: 13
v_call: TRBV6-6

cdr3_aa: CSVEGTGTNAF
cdr3_nt: TGCAGCGTTGAAGGGACAGGGACAAACGCCTTC
j_call: TRBJ1-2
clone_size: few
d_call: TRBD1
cdr3_length: 11
v_call: TRBV29-1

cdr3_aa: CASSFRGLGNIQYF
cdr3_nt: TGTGCCAGCAGCTTTAGGGGGTTAGGGAACATTCAGTACTTC
j_call: TRBJ2-4
clone_size: -
d_call: -
cdr3_length: 14
v_call: TRBV5-4

cdr3_aa: CSARGTGVSNTIYF
cdr3_nt: TGCAGCGCCCGGGGCACAGGTGTTAGTAACACCATATATTTT
j_call: TRBJ1-3
clone_size: -
d_call: -
cdr3_length: 14
v_call: TRBV29-1

cdr3_aa: CASSRRFVTSVERWGTDTQYF
cdr3_nt: TGTGCCAGCAGCCGCCGCTTTGTGACTAGCGTCGAGAGGTGGGGCACAGATACGCAGTATTTT
j_call: TRBJ2-3
clone_size: -
d_call: TRBD2
cdr3_length: 21
v_call: TRBV4-2

cdr3_aa: CASTPRTGGHGELFF
cdr3_nt: TGTGCCAGTACCCCTCGGACAGGGGGCCACGGGGAGCTGTTTTTT
j_call: TRBJ2-2
clone_size: -
d_call: TRBD1
cdr3_length: 15
v_call: TRBV19

cdr3_aa: CASSMGLVNNEQFF
cdr3_nt: TGTGCCAGTAGTATGGGGCTAGTCAACAATGAGCAGTTCTTC
j_call: TRBJ2-1
clone_size: -
d_call: -
cdr3_length: 14
v_call: TRBV19

cdr3_aa: CASSFHTGMNTEAFF
cdr3_nt: TGTGCCAGCAGCTTCCACACAGGTATGAACACTGAAGCTTTCTTT
j_call: TRBJ1-1
clone_size: -
d_call: -
cdr3_length: 15
v_call: TRBV9

cdr3_aa: CASSSRDQLGNTIYF
cdr3_nt: TGTGCCAGCAGCTCCCGGGATCAACTCGGAAACACCATATATTTT
j_call: TRBJ1-3
clone_size: -
d_call: -
cdr3_length: 15
v_call: TRBV21-1

cdr3_aa: CASSLDSARSYSTDTQYF
cdr3_nt: TGTGCCAGCAGCTTAGATTCCGCCCGCTCTTATAGCACAGATACGCAGTATTTT
j_call: TRBJ2-3
clone_size: once
d_call: -
cdr3_length: 18
v_call: TRBV11-3

cdr3_aa: CASSSRGGWSPVF
cdr3_nt: TGTGCCAGCAGCTCAAGGGGGGGCTGGTCTCCAGTTTTT
j_call: TRBJ2-3
clone_size: -
d_call: -
cdr3_length: 13
v_call: TRBV7-6

cdr3_aa: CASSRDRGNYGYTF
cdr3_nt: TGTGCCAGCAGCCGCGACAGGGGAAACTATGGCTACACCTTC
j_call: TRBJ1-2
clone_size: once
d_call: TRBD1
cdr3_length: 14
v_call: TRBV5-6

cdr3_aa: CTYRGQTDTQYF
cdr3_nt: TGCACCTACAGGGGGCAGACAGATACGCAGTATTTT
j_call: TRBJ2-3
clone_size: -
d_call: TRBD1
cdr3_length: 12
v_call: TRBV29-1

cdr3_aa: CASSLGTGVDYEQYF
cdr3_nt: TGTGCCAGCAGCTTAGGGACAGGGGTGGACTACGAGCAGTACTTC
j_call: TRBJ2-7
clone_size: -
d_call: TRBD1
cdr3_length: 15
v_call: TRBV11-2

cdr3_aa: CASPWGYTF
cdr3_nt: TGTGCCAGCCCTTGGGGCTACACCTTC
j_call: TRBJ1-2
clone_size: -
d_call: -
cdr3_length: 9
v_call: TRBV12-1

cdr3_aa: CASSLVGTSGSSGNEQFF
cdr3_nt: TGTGCCAGCAGCTTAGTTGGGACTAGCGGGAGTTCGGGCAATGAGCAGTTCTTC
j_call: TRBJ2-1
clone_size: -
d_call: TRBD2
cdr3_length: 18
v_call: TRBV7-2

cdr3_aa: CASSLSGGNQPQHF
cdr3_nt: TGTGCCAGCAGTTTATCTGGGGGCAATCAGCCCCAGCATTTT
j_call: TRBJ1-5
clone_size: -
d_call: -
cdr3_length: 14
v_call: TRBV28

cdr3_aa: CASILIIQDVSNQPQHF
cdr3_nt: TGTGCCAGTATCCTCATTATACAGGATGTGTCCAATCAGCCCCAGCATTTT
j_call: TRBJ1-5
clone_size: -
d_call: -
cdr3_length: 17
v_call: TRBV19

cdr3_aa: CASSESPSSQETQYF
cdr3_nt: TGCGCCAGCAGTGAGTCCCCTAGCAGCCAAGAGACCCAGTACTTC
j_call: TRBJ2-5
clone_size: -
d_call: -
cdr3_length: 15
v_call: TRBV10-1

cdr3_aa: CASSPGTSIAYEQYF
cdr3_nt: TGTGCCAGCAGTCCCGGGACTAGTATCGCCTACGAGCAGTACTTC
j_call: TRBJ2-7
clone_size: -
d_call: TRBD2
cdr3_length: 15
v_call: TRBV28